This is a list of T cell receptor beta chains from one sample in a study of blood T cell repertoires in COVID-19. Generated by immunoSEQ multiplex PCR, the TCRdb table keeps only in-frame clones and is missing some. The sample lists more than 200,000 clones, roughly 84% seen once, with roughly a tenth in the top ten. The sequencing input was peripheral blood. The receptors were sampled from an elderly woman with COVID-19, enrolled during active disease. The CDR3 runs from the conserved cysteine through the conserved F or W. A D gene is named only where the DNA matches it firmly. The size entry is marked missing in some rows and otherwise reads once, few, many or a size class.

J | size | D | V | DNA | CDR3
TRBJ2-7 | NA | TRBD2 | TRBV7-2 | TGTGCCAGCAGCTTTGCGGCGGGGGGGACCTACGAGCAGTACTTC | CASSFAAGGTYEQYF
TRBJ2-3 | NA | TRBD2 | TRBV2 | TGTGCCAGCAGGGTCGGGGGGGCCGCGGCAGATACGCAGTATTTT | CASRVGGAAADTQYF
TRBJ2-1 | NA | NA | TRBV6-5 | TGTGCCAGCAGGGCCGCCACCGACAATGAGCAGTTCTTC | CASRAATDNEQFF
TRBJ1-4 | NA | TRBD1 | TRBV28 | TGTGCCAGCAGTTACCGGGACAGGTGGGGGGTCCTCGAAAAACTGTTTTTT | CASSYRDRWGVLEKLFF
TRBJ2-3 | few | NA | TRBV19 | TGTGCCAGTAGTATCGGTGCGGGCATCACAGATACGCAGTATTTT | CASSIGAGITDTQYF
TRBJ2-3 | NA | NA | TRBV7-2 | TGTGCCAGCAGCTTAGTTAAAGAGAGGCAGTATTTT | CASSLVKERQYF
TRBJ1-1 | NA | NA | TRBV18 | TGTGCCAGCTCACCACGAGTTCAGGCAGGGAACACTGAAGCTTTCTTT | CASSPRVQAGNTEAFF
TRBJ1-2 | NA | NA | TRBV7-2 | TGTGCCAGCAGCTTAGGGAGGGCTGGGGTTTATGGCTACACCTTC | CASSLGRAGVYGYTF
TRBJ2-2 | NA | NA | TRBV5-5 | TGTGCCAGCAGCTACCTAGCGAGCACCGGGGAGCTGTTTTTT | CASSYLASTGELFF
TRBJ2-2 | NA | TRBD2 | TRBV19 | TGTGCCAGCCACTCGGGGGGGAACACCGGGGAGCTGTTTTTT | CASHSGGNTGELFF
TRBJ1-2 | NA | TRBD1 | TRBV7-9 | TGTGCCAGCAGCCCCACGGGGACAGACTATTATGGCTACACCTTC | CASSPTGTDYYGYTF
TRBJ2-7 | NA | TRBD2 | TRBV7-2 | TGTGCCAGCAGCTTTCGGACTAGCGGGCCTACATACGAGCAGTACTTC | CASSFRTSGPTYEQYF
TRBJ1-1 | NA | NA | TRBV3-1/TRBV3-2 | TGTGCCAGCAGCCAGGGGAGCACTGAAGCTTTCTTT | CASSQGSTEAFF
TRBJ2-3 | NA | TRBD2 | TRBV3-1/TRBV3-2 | TGTGCCAGCAGCCCTAACACCCGGGGGGCGCAGTATTTT | CASSPNTRGAQYF
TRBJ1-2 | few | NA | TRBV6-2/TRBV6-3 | TGTGCCAGCAGCCCGGTGGGGCAATATGGCTACACCTTC | CASSPVGQYGYTF
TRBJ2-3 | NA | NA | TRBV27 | TGTGCCAGCAGTTCTGCCAGGCGTAGCACAGATACGCAGTATTTT | CASSSARRSTDTQYF
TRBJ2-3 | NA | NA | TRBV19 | TGTGCCAGTTCCCTTAGGCAGCTCAAGGGGACAGATACGCAGTATTTT | CASSLRQLKGTDTQYF
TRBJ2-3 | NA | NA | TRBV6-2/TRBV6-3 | TGTGCCAGCAGTTACTCGAGCGGGACGCAGTATTTT | CASSYSSGTQYF
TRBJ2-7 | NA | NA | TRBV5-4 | TGTGCCAGCAGCTTGTCAGGGGAGCAGTACTTC | CASSLSGEQYF
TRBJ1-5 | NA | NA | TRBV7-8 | TGTGCCAGCAGCTTAGTCGGGGGGGATCAGCCCCAGCATTTT | CASSLVGGDQPQHF
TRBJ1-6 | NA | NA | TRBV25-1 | TGTGCCAGCAGTGAAACGGGGGGAAATTCACCCCTCCACTTT | CASSETGGNSPLHF
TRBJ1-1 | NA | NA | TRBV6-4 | TGTGCCAGCAGACCCCAGTCTGTGAACACTGAAGCTTTCTTT | CASRPQSVNTEAFF
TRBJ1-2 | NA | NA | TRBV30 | TGTGCCTGGAGTGTACAGGAGAGCTACACCTTC | CAWSVQESYTF
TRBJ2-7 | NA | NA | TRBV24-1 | TGTGCCACCGAAACAGGGTGGGGCGAGCAGTACTTC | CATETGWGEQYF
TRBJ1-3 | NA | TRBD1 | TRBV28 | TGTGCCAGCAGTTCCTTACAGGGACAGATCTCTGGAAACACCATATATTTT | CASSSLQGQISGNTIYF
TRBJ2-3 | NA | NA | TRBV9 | TGTGCCAGCAGCGTAAATAGTTTCAAAAGCACAGATACGCAGTATTTT | CASSVNSFKSTDTQYF
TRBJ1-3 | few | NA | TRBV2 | TGTGCCAGCAGTGAAAAGGGGGTCCCGAACTCTGGAAACACCATATATTTT | CASSEKGVPNSGNTIYF